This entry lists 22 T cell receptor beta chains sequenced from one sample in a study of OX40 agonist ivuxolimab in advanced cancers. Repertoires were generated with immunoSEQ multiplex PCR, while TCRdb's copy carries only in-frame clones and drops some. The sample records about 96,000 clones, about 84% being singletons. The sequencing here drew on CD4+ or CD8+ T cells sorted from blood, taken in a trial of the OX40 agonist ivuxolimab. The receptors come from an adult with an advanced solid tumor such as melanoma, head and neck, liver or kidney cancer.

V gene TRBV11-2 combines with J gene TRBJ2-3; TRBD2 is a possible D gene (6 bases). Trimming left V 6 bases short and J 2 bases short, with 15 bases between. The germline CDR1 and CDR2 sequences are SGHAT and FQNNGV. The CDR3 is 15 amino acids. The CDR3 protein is CASRLLAGVTDTQYF. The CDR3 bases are TGTGCCAGCAGGTTACTAGCCGGGGTCACAGATACGCAGTATTTT.

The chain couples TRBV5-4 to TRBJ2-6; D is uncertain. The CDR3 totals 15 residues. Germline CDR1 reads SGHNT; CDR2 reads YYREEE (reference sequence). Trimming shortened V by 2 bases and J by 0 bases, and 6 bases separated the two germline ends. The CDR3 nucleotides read TGTGCCAGCAGCTTACCGAACTCTGGGGCCAACGTCCTGACTTTC. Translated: CASSLPNSGANVLTF. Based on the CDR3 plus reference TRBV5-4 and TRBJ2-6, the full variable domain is ETGVTQSPTHLIKTRGQQVTLRCSSQSGHNTVSWYQQALGQGPQFIFQYYREEENGRGNFPPRFSGLQFPNYSSELNVNALELDDSALYLCASSLPNSGANVLTFGAGSRLTVL.

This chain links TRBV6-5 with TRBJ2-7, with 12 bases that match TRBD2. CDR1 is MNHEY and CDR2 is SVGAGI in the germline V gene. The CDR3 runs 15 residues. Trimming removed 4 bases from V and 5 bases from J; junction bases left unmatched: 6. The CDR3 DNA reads TGTGCCAGCAGTTCCCGTACTAGCGGGAGGCACGAGCAGTACTTC. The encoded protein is CASSSRTSGRHEQYF.

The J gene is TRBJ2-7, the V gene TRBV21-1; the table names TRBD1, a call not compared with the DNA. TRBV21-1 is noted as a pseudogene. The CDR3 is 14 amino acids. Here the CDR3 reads CASTQGPQAHEQYF. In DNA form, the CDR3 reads TGTGCCAGCACCCAGGGGCCCCAGGCCCACGAGCAGTACTTC.

CDR3 nucleotide sequence: TGTGCCATCGCGCTAGCGAACACCGGGGAGCTGTTTTTT. Its translation is CAIALANTGELFF. The V call is TRBV10-3, the J call TRBJ2-2, with no clear D. CDR3 length equals 13 residues. In germline, CDR1 is ENHRY, CDR2 SYGVKD. Trimming removed 8 bases from V and 0 bases from J, with 7 bases in between.

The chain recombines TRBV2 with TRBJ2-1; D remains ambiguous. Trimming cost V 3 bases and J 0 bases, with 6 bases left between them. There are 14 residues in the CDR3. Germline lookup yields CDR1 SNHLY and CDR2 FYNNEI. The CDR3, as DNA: TGTGCCAGCAGTGACAGGTACTCCTACAATGAGCAGTTCTTC. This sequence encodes CASSDRYSYNEQFF.

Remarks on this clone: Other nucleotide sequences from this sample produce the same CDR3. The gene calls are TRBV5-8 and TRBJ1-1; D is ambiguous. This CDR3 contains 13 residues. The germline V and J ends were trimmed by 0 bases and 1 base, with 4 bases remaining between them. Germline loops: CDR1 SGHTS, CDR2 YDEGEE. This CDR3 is CASSLGRNTEAFF. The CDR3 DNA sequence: TGTGCCAGCAGCTTGGGACGGAACACTGAAGCTTTCTTT.

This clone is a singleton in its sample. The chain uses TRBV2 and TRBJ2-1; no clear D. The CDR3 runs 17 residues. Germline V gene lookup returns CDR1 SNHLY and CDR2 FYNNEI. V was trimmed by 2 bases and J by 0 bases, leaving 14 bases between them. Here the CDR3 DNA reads TGTGCCAGCAGTGAAATTGGGTTGGGAAGCTCCTACAATGAGCAGTTCTTC. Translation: CASSEIGLGSSYNEQFF.

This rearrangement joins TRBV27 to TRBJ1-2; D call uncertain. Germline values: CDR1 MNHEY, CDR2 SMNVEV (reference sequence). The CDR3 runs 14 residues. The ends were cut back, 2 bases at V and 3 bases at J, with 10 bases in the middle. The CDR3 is CASSLGPFDYGYTF. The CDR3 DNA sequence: TGTGCCAGCAGTTTAGGGCCCTTTGACTATGGCTACACCTTC.

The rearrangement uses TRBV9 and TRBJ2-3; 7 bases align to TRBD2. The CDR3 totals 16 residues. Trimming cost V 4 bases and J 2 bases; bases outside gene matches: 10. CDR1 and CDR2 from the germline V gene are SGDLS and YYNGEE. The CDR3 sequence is CASSFQAGTPTDTQYF. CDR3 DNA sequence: TGTGCCAGCAGCTTCCAAGCGGGAACCCCCACAGATACGCAGTATTTT.

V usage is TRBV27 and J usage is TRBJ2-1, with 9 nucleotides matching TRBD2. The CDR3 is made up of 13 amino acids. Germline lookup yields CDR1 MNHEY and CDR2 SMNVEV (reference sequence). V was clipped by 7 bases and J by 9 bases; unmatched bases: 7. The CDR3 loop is CASNGSGRSEQFF. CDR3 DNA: TGTGCCAGCAACGGGAGCGGGAGGAGTGAGCAGTTCTTC.

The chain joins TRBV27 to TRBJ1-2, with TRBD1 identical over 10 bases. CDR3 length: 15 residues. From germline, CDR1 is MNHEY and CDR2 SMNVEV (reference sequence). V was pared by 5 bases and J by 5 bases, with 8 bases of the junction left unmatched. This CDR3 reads CASSPSTGGGYGYTF. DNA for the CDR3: TGTGCCAGCAGTCCGTCGACAGGGGGCGGGTATGGCTACACCTTC.

In DNA, the CDR3 is TGTGCCTGTGGGCGGGGGGCGAACACCGGGGAGCTGTTTTTT. Translating it yields CACGRGANTGELFF. The gene calls are TRBV7-9 and TRBJ2-2, with 8 bases matching TRBD2. The CDR3 totals 14 residues. Germline trimming cut 11 bases from V and 0 bases from J; bases unmatched to any gene: 5. Looked up from germline, CDR1 is SEHNR and CDR2 is FQNEAQ (reference sequence).

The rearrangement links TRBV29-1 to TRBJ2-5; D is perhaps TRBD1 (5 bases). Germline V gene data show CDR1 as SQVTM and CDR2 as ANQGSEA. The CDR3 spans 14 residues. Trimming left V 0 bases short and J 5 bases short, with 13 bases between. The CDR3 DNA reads TGCAGCGTTGAAGACGGGCAGGGTCGCGAGACCCAGTACTTC. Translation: CSVEDGQGRETQYF.

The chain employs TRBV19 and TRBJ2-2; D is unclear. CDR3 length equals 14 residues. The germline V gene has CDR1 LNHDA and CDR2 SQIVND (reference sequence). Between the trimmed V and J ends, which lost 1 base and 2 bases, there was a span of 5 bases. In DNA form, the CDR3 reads TGTGCCAGTAGTATAGCCGTTAACACCGGGGAGCTGTTTTTT. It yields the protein CASSIAVNTGELFF.

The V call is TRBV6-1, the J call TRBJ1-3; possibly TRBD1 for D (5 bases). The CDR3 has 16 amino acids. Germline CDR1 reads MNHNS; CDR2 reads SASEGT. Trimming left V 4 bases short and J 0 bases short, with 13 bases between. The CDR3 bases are TGTGCCAGCAGTGGAGAGGGACTCTCCTCTGGAAACACCATATATTTT. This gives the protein CASSGEGLSSGNTIYF.

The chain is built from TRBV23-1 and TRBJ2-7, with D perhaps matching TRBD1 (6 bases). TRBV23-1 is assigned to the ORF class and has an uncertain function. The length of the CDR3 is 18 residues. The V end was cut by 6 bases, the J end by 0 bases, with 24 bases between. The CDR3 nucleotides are TGCGCCAGCAGCCCCCAAAGAAACTCCGGGACATCCTCCTACGAGCAGTACTTC. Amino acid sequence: CASSPQRNSGTSSYEQYF.

The CDR3 here is CATSRSTGADNQPQHF. The CDR3, as DNA: TGTGCCACCAGCAGATCGACAGGGGCCGACAATCAGCCCCAGCATTTT. The rearrangement uses TRBV15 and TRBJ1-5; 8 nucleotides align to TRBD1. CDR1 and CDR2 from the germline V gene are LNHNV and YYDKDF (reference sequence). With 2 bases clipped from V and 3 bases from J, the junction kept 6 bases outside the gene matches. There are 16 residues in the CDR3.

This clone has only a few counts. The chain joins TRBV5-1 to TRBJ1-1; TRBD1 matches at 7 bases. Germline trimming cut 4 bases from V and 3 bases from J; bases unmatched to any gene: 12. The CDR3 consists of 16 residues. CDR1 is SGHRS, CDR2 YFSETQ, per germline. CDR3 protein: CASSLGGGKLDTEAFF. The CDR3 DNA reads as TGCGCCAGCAGCCTGGGAGGGGGCAAGCTCGACACTGAAGCTTTCTTT. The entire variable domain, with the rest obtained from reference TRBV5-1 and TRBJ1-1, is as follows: KAGVTQTPRYLIKTRGQQVTLSCSPISGHRSVSWYQQTPGQGLQFLFEYFSETQRNKGNFPGRFSGRQFSNSRSEMNVSTLELGDSALYLCASSLGGGKLDTEAFFGQGTRLTVV.

The CDR3 DNA follows: TGTGCCCATGGGCGGGACAGGGGGGACTACGAGCAGTACTTC. Its translation is CAHGRDRGDYEQYF. The genes are TRBV6-1 and TRBJ2-7, with TRBD1 matching 11 bases. The germline V gene has CDR1 MNHNS and CDR2 SASEGT. The ends lost 11 bases at V and 3 bases at J; junction bases unmatched: 9. CDR3 length equals 14 residues.

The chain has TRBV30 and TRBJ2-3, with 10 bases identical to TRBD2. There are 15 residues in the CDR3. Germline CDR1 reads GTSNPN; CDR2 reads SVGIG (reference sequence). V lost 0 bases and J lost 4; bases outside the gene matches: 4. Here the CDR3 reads CAWSVQAGGPDTQYF. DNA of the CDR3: TGTGCCTGGAGTGTCCAAGCGGGGGGGCCAGATACGCAGTATTTT.

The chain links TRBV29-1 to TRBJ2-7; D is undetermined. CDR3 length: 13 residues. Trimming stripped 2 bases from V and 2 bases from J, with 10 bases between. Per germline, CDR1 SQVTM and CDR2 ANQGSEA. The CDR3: CSVENAATYEQYF. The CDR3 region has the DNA TGCAGCGTTGAAAACGCGGCTACCTACGAGCAGTACTTC.